This T cell receptor (beta chain) was sequenced for a study of graft-versus-host responses after intestinal transplantation. Overall study: Recipients got multivisceral, liver-intestinal, or isolated intestinal transplants. Following induction with anti-thymocyte globulin, all recipients were given tacrolimus and steroids for about three years. The study's findings and limits: Graft-donor T cell macrochimerism coincided with high graft-versus-host to host-versus-graft clonal ratios in allografts. Among circulating GvH clones, peak levels were associated with early post-transplant declines in HvG clones.

V was shortened by 5 bases and J by 10 bases, with 12 bases between the two germline ends. The CDR3 is made up of 12 amino acids. CDR1 is SGHAT, CDR2 FQDESV, per germline (reference sequence). This table comes from immunoSEQ multiplex PCR, and its TCRdb copy is limited to in-frame clones, with some not included. Here the sample spans roughly 40,000 clones, 85% to 95% being singletons. Of note for this clone: Its antigen is undetermined.

The sample here was PBMCs, taken almost 750 days after intestinal transplantation. This clonotype was sampled from a human patient who received an intestinal transplant, so some T cells may come from the graft donor. J is TRBJ2-1 and V is TRBV11-1; the D gene is possibly TRBD2 (6 bases). CDR3 coding DNA: TGTGCCAGCAGCATAACGGGGGACGAGCAGTTCTTC. As protein: CASSITGDEQFF.